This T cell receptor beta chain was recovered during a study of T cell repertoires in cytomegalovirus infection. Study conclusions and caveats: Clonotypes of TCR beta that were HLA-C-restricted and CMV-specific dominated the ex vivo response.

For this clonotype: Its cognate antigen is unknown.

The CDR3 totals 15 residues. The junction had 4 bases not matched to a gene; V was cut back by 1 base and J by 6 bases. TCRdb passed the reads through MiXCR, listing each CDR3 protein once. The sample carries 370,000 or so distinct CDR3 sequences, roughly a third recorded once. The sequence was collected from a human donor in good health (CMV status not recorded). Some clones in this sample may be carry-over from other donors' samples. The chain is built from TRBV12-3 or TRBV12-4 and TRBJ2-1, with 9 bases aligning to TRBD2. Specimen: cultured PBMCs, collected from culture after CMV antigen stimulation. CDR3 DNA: TGTGCCAGCAGTTTAGGGCTAGCGGGACTCAATGAGCAGTTCTTC. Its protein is CASSLGLAGLNEQFF.